This T cell receptor (beta chain) derives from a study of cytomegalovirus exposure and HLA in healthy donors. Overall study findings and caveats: Common viral pathogens seemed, in a later analysis, to connect with several of the most significant clusters. The likely explanation for a cluster of highly shared sequence variants was sequencing artifact. According to an earlier analysis, most TCR beta V segments yielded productive rearrangements about 90% or about 30% of the time.

PCR amplification relied on 60 Vbeta primers (plus 13 Jbeta primers). Assay used: immunoSEQ multiplex PCR; TCRdb lists only in-frame clones, some missing. The table records around 200,000 clones, almost 85% of them present only once. Trimming removed 4 bases from V and 2 bases from J; junction bases left unmatched: 6. CDR1 and CDR2 from the germline V gene are KGHSH and LQKENI. This CDR3 comprises 15 residues. A remark on this clone: Its specificity is not known.

V and J are TRBV18 and TRBJ2-3; TRBD1 matches at 7 bases. The specimen sequenced was PBMCs. The source of this sequence is a woman in her forties or fifties in good health and CMV-seronegative. CDR3 sequence reads: CASSLSQGSTDTQYF. The CDR3 DNA sequence: TGTGCCAGCTCACTGTCACAGGGGTCCACAGATACGCAGTATTTT.